The clone carrying this TCR beta chain was seen a few times. The antigen remains unidentified. This entry is derived from a study of blood T cells in healthy people across ages. Notes on the study in general: The lack of PBMC sorting stopped any conclusive naive versus antigen-experienced comparison. A roughly linear age-dependent decrease characterized TCR beta diversity per million T cells.

Every sample yielded at least 6.5 million isolated PBMCs. A second 7 to 11 cycle PCR used barcoded and J-beta primers. A 12-random-nucleotide template-switch adaptor tagged each cDNA molecule. Each CDR3 protein is one row after TCRdb ran MiXCR on the 5' RACE reads. The repertoire holds over 1,500,000 distinct CDR3 sequences, about two fifths seen once, with about 21% in the top ten. The CDR3 covers 13 residues. The V end lost 3 bases, the J end lost 5 bases, and 11 bases lay between the germline ends. Germline assignment: CDR1 DFQATT and CDR2 SNEGSKA (reference sequence). The chain has TRBV20-1 and TRBJ2-4; the D gene is possibly TRBD2 (5 bases). Sequencing was carried out using blood. The TCR originated in a human donor in good health. CDR3: CSASERVENIQYF. In DNA form, the CDR3 reads TGCAGTGCTAGTGAGAGGGTCGAAAACATTCAGTACTTC.